The 15 T cell receptor beta chains listed next were all sequenced from one sample in a study of T cells in Graves' hyperthyroidism and ophthalmopathy (dated by TCRdb to the late 2010s). The library was made by multiplex PCR. The sample was run on an Illumina HiSeq 2000. The TCR beta CDR3 regions were amplified from the RNA transcripts. For the first round of RT-PCR on the TCR CDR3, the HTBI primer set was used together with the Qiagen OneStep RT-PCR kit. TCRdb applied fastp at Q25 and MiXCR to the public reads, then kept only in-frame beta chains. Merged by CDR3 protein, the rows form single entries marked with the most common genes and DNA. Here the sample has 610,000 or so distinct CDR3 sequences; 40% to 55% occur a single time. The top ten clones comprise around 7.7% of the sample. What was sequenced was peripheral blood or thyroid tissue (not recorded which). These receptors all come from a woman younger than 30 with Graves' hyperthyroidism.

This clonotype was observed many times. This chain links TRBV6-5 with TRBJ2-7; 10 positions agree with TRBD2. This CDR3 region has 14 residues. Germline V gene data show CDR1 as MNHEY and CDR2 as SVGAGI. With V trimmed by 8 bases and J by 3 bases, 7 bases remained unmatched. CDR3 amino acids: CASGKREGNYEQYF. The CDR3 DNA is TGTGCCAGCGGAAAGCGGGAGGGGAACTACGAGCAGTACTTC.

The chain recombines TRBV29-1 with TRBJ2-5; 7 nucleotides agree with TRBD2. The length of the CDR3 is 13 residues. After removal of 4 bases from V and 6 bases from J, the junction contained 8 bases not matched to a gene. Germline V CDR1 and CDR2: SQVTM, ANQGSEA. The CDR3 sequence is CSVGEGSGKTQYF. The CDR3, as DNA: TGCAGCGTTGGAGAGGGGAGCGGGAAGACCCAGTACTTC.

This clonotype was counted many times. V usage is TRBV6-5 and J usage is TRBJ1-1; tentatively, D is TRBD1 (6 bases). V was cut by 7 bases and J by 3 bases, with 15 bases left in between. Germline V gene sequence: CDR1 MNHEY, CDR2 SVGAGI. CDR3 size: 14 residues. In nucleotides, the CDR3 is TGTGCCAGCATCTCGGCAGGGGCGTACACTGAAGCTTTCTTT. Translation: CASISAGAYTEAFF.

This clonotype appeared many times. CDR3 sequence reads: CASSGQGTYGYTF. CDR3 sequence (DNA): TGTGCCAGCAGCGGACAGGGAACATATGGCTACACCTTC. J is TRBJ1-2 and V is TRBV7-6, with 8 positions matching TRBD1. The CDR3 is made up of 13 amino acids. Germline CDR1 and CDR2: SGHVS and FNYEAQ. The junction had 4 bases not matched to a gene; V was cut back by 5 bases and J by 5 bases.

This clonotype has at least ten counts. This sequence joins TRBV10-3 and TRBJ1-3; no firm D call. Germline assignment: CDR1 ENHRY and CDR2 SYGVKD. The CDR3 runs 14 residues. The V and J ends lost 4 bases and 0 bases respectively, with 7 bases between them. The CDR3 region is CAISGLSSGNTIYF. The CDR3 DNA reads TGTGCCATCAGTGGTCTAAGCTCTGGAAACACCATATATTTT.

The rearrangement joins TRBV2 to TRBJ2-7, with 11 bases matching TRBD1. Trimming at V came to 4 bases and at J to 5 bases, leaving 1 base not matched to a gene. CDR3 length equals 13 residues. From germline, CDR1 is SNHLY and CDR2 FYNNEI. The CDR3 bases are TGTGCCAGCAGTGTGGGACAGGGGGACGAGCAGTACTTC. Translated, it gives CASSVGQGDEQYF.

This clonotype appeared many times. The genes are TRBV5-1 and TRBJ2-7; 8 nucleotides agree with TRBD2. The CDR3 totals 14 residues. Losses at the gene ends were 4 bases for V and 2 bases for J; bases not matched to a gene: 5. The germline gives CDR1 SGHRS, CDR2 YFSETQ. CDR3 sequence (DNA): TGCGCCAGCAGCCCTCGGGGGGGTCCCTACGAGCAGTACTTC. Translated: CASSPRGGPYEQYF.

This clonotype was seen ten or more times. The CDR3 DNA is TGTGCCAGCAGGCACTCTGCAGGCCAAGAGACCCAGTACTTC. Translated: CASRHSAGQETQYF. V and J are TRBV6-5 and TRBJ2-5; the D is unclear. V was shortened by 6 bases and J by 1 base, with 12 bases between the two germline ends. The CDR3 is made up of 14 amino acids. Germline loops: CDR1 MNHEY, CDR2 SVGAGI.

As regards this clonotype: A read error may produce the germline difference seen at one junction end. The CDR3 coding sequence is TGTGCTAGCAGTGAATTTACGGACTCAGGGGACCAGTACTTC. Amino acid sequence: CASSEFTDSGDQYF. This chain links TRBV25-1 with TRBJ2-5; weak D call: TRBD1 (6 bases). This CDR3 contains 14 residues. The germline CDR1 and CDR2 sequences are MGHDK and SYGVNS.

Ten or more counts support this clonotype. This rearrangement joins TRBV5-1 to TRBJ2-7, with 8 positions matching TRBD2. Losses at the gene ends were 2 bases for V and 6 bases for J; bases not matched to a gene: 10. Germline CDR1 is SGHRS and CDR2 is YFSETQ. The length of the CDR3 is 15 residues. The CDR3 region is CASSFEGTSISEQYF. In nucleotides, the CDR3 is TGCGCCAGCAGCTTCGAGGGGACTAGTATCTCCGAGCAGTACTTC.

Many counts were recorded for this clonotype. The chain has TRBV12-3 or TRBV12-4 and TRBJ1-5; 9 bases match TRBD1. CDR3 length: 16 residues. V dropped 7 bases and J dropped 3; count of bases not matched to a gene: 10. In DNA form, the CDR3 reads TGTGCCAGCAACCATCGGACAGGGGAAGACAATCAGCCCCAGCATTTT. Translation gives CASNHRTGEDNQPQHF.

This clonotype was observed many times. The chain couples TRBV25-1 to TRBJ2-5, with a weak D call TRBD2 (6 bases). The CDR3 totals 14 residues. Germline V gives CDR1 MGHDK, CDR2 SYGVNS. V was cut by 3 bases and J by 5 bases, with 13 bases left in between. The CDR3 loop is CASSDGSGPETQYF. The CDR3 region has the DNA TGTGCCAGCAGTGATGGTAGCGGCCCGGAGACCCAGTACTTC.

The chain combines TRBV20-1 with TRBJ2-2; D is possibly TRBD1 or TRBD2 (7 bases each). Between the trimmed V and J ends, which lost 2 bases and 13 bases, there was a span of 14 bases. CDR3 length: 12 amino acids. Germline-derived CDR1 and CDR2 are DFQATT and SNEGSKA (reference sequence). DNA for the CDR3: TGCAGTGCTAGATCCAGGGGGGGTACGCTGTTTTTT. Translating gives CSARSRGGTLFF.

Ten or more counts support this clonotype. The chain uses TRBV30 and TRBJ1-6; D gene unclear. The ends were cut back, 7 bases at V and 6 bases at J, with 10 bases in the middle. The CDR3 length is 12 residues. CDR1 is GTSNPN and CDR2 is SVGIG in the germline V gene (reference sequence). CDR3 loop: CALEPGNSPLHF. CDR3 bases: TGTGCCTTGGAACCGGGTAATTCACCCCTCCACTTT.

This clonotype was detected many times. This chain uses TRBV10-3 with TRBJ2-5; D might be TRBD1 (6 bases). Per the germline V gene, CDR1 is ENHRY and CDR2 is SYGVKD. The CDR3 runs to 16 residues. V lost 3 bases and J 2 bases, leaving 16 bases between the germline ends. The CDR3 reads CAISDSLETGQETQYF. In DNA form, the CDR3 reads TGTGCCATCAGTGACTCCCTGGAGACAGGACAAGAGACCCAGTACTTC.